The sequence of this T cell receptor beta chain was determined in a study of Ad26.COV2.S vaccination and SARS-CoV-2 variants. Overall study context: Among those in the COV1001 Ad26.COV2.S trial arm was the donor. Study outcomes and limitations: Compared with placebo recipients, vaccine recipients had higher spike-specific TCR breadth. There was reportedly substantial breadth in spike-specific CD8+ and CD4+ T cell responses after vaccination. The TCR breadth and depth analyses may have produced an underestimate of total T cell responses.

Stated treatment: some 20 received Ad26.COV2.S at low or high dose, single or two shots; five or six received placebo; per-sample allocation not given. Samples analyzed were those drawn on day 63 after the first vaccine or placebo injection. With regard to this clone: Its target is not known.

Profiled with immunoSEQ multiplex PCR; TCRdb holds only in-frame clones, not every one. The sample records approximately 420,000 clones, around nine tenths being singletons. The germline V gene encodes CDR1 SQVTM and CDR2 ANQGSEA. CDR3 length equals 12 residues. Deletions cut 3 bases from V and 2 bases from J, with 7 bases between. The TCR sequence derives from a person aged 18-65 years who received the Ad26.COV2.S COVID-19 vaccine or a placebo. The V gene is TRBV29-1, the J gene TRBJ1-2, with D maybe TRBD1 (5 bases). The source material was peripheral blood, sampled in a trial of Ad26.COV2.S vaccine versus placebo. The CDR3 DNA reads TGCAGCGTTGACAGGGAGAACTATGGCTACACCTTC. Residues: CSVDRENYGYTF.